The rows below give T cell receptor beta chains drawn from one sample of a study of CD8 T cells in Susac syndrome. Each CDR3 protein is one row after TCRdb ran MiXCR on the immunoSEQ multiplex PCR reads. Of 150,000 to 200,000 distinct CDR3 sequences listed, 90% to 96% are singletons. Sequenced input: CD4+ T cells from PBMCs. These receptors originate from a human donor with Susac syndrome. Both conserved end residues are part of each CDR3. A D gene is named only where the DNA matches it firmly. For some rows the clone size is stated as once, few or many, or as a class when expanded; others skip it.

size,J,V,length,D,DNA,CDR3
once,TRBJ2-6,TRBV5-4,16,-,TGTGCCAGCAGCCCTGGCGGTAACTCTGGGGCCAACGTCCTGACTTTC,CASSPGGNSGANVLTF
-,TRBJ1-2,TRBV3-1,14,TRBD1,TGTGCCAGCAGCCTTAGACAGGGACAGAATGGCTACACCTTC,CASSLRQGQNGYTF
-,TRBJ2-1,TRBV3-1,15,TRBD2,TGTGCCAGCAGCCAACTAGCGGGAGGGCCGTTTGAGCAGTTCTTC,CASSQLAGGPFEQFF
-,TRBJ2-3,TRBV20-1,15,TRBD1,TGCAGTGCTAGAGATAATGACAGGGGCCCAGATACGCAGTATTTT,CSARDNDRGPDTQYF
-,TRBJ2-7,TRBV20-1,14,TRBD2,TGCAGTGCCCCTCGCGCTAGCGGGGTCAACGAGCAGTACTTC,CSAPRASGVNEQYF
-,TRBJ2-5,TRBV29-1,12,TRBD2,TGCAGCGTTACGGGGGAGGGAGAGACCCAGTACTTC,CSVTGEGETQYF
-,TRBJ1-2,TRBV20-1,16,-,TGCAGTGCTAGAGAATGGGGTGGGGGGTCCAACTATGGCTACACCTTC,CSAREWGGGSNYGYTF
-,TRBJ2-5,TRBV3-1,18,TRBD1,TGTGCCAGCAGCCAACCTACCGAACCGACAGGGCACCAAGAGACCCAGTACTTC,CASSQPTEPTGHQETQYF
-,TRBJ1-6,TRBV6-5,16,TRBD1,TGTGCCAGCAGTTACTCCGGCGCAGGGGGTAGGTCACCCCTCCACTTT,CASSYSGAGGRSPLHF
-,TRBJ2-7,TRBV30,14,-,TGTGCCTGGAGTGTCCTTAAGGGAAGGCACGAGCAGTACTTC,CAWSVLKGRHEQYF
-,TRBJ2-5,TRBV5-4,17,TRBD2,TGTGCCAGCAGCCTGAGGAGGAGGCTAGCGGGGGAAGAGACCCAGTACTTC,CASSLRRRLAGEETQYF
-,TRBJ2-1,TRBV4-1,16,-,TGCGCCAGCAGCCAACCGGGTCTTAAGTTGGGGGATGAGCAGTTCTTC,CASSQPGLKLGDEQFF
-,TRBJ1-2,TRBV29-1,11,-,TGCAGCGTTGGGGCAGGGAATGGCTACACCTTC,CSVGAGNGYTF
-,TRBJ1-2,TRBV24-1,13,-,TGTGCCACCAGTGATCCCGGGCTGGACGGCTACACCTTC,CATSDPGLDGYTF
-,TRBJ1-5,TRBV30,12,-,TGTGCCTGGAGTACGAGCAATCAGCCCCAGCATTTT,CAWSTSNQPQHF
-,TRBJ2-1,TRBV6-5,13,TRBD2,TGTGCCAGCAGAGCACGGGGGGGCGGGGTGCAGTTCTTC,CASRARGGGVQFF
-,TRBJ2-2,TRBV2,17,TRBD2,TGTGCCAGCAGTTCCCGAGGAGCGGGAAGGAACACCGGGGAGCTGTTTTTT,CASSSRGAGRNTGELFF
-,TRBJ2-3,TRBV24-1,16,TRBD2,TGTGCCACCAGTGATGCCGGGACTAGTGAGGCAGATACGCAGTATTTT,CATSDAGTSEADTQYF
-,TRBJ1-6,TRBV3-1,14,-,TGTGCCAGCAGCCAAGGAAGCCTTAATTCACCCCTCCACTTT,CASSQGSLNSPLHF
-,TRBJ2-7,TRBV20-1,14,-,TGCAGTGCTAGTAGGCGCAGCGGTCCCTACGAGCAGTACTTC,CSASRRSGPYEQYF
-,TRBJ2-2,TRBV19,13,-,TGTGCCAGTGGGACTCCCAACACCGGGGAGCTGTTTTTT,CASGTPNTGELFF
-,TRBJ1-1,TRBV6-5,14,-,TGTGCCAGCAGTTACTCGACAGTGAACACTGAAGCTTTCTTT,CASSYSTVNTEAFF
-,TRBJ2-7,TRBV29-1,13,TRBD1,TGCAGCATTAACAGGGGGCTCGCGGGGGAGCAGTACTTC,CSINRGLAGEQYF
once,TRBJ1-5,TRBV15,12,-,TGTGCCACCAGCAGAGATGAGCAGCCCCAGCATTTT,CATSRDEQPQHF
-,TRBJ1-2,TRBV28,17,TRBD1,TGTGCCAGCAGTACCGGGACAGGGGTTACGGGGGCCTATGGCTACACCTTC,CASSTGTGVTGAYGYTF
-,TRBJ2-7,TRBV28,15,TRBD2,TGTGCCAGCAGTGAACTAGCGGGAGTGCCCTACGAGCAGTACTTC,CASSELAGVPYEQYF
-,TRBJ1-2,TRBV28,14,-,TGTGCCAGCAGTTCATCGGACAGTAACTATGGCTACACCTTC,CASSSSDSNYGYTF
-,TRBJ1-2,TRBV3-1,14,-,TGTGCCAGCAGCCAAGACGTCCAACGGGGAGGCTACACCTTC,CASSQDVQRGGYTF